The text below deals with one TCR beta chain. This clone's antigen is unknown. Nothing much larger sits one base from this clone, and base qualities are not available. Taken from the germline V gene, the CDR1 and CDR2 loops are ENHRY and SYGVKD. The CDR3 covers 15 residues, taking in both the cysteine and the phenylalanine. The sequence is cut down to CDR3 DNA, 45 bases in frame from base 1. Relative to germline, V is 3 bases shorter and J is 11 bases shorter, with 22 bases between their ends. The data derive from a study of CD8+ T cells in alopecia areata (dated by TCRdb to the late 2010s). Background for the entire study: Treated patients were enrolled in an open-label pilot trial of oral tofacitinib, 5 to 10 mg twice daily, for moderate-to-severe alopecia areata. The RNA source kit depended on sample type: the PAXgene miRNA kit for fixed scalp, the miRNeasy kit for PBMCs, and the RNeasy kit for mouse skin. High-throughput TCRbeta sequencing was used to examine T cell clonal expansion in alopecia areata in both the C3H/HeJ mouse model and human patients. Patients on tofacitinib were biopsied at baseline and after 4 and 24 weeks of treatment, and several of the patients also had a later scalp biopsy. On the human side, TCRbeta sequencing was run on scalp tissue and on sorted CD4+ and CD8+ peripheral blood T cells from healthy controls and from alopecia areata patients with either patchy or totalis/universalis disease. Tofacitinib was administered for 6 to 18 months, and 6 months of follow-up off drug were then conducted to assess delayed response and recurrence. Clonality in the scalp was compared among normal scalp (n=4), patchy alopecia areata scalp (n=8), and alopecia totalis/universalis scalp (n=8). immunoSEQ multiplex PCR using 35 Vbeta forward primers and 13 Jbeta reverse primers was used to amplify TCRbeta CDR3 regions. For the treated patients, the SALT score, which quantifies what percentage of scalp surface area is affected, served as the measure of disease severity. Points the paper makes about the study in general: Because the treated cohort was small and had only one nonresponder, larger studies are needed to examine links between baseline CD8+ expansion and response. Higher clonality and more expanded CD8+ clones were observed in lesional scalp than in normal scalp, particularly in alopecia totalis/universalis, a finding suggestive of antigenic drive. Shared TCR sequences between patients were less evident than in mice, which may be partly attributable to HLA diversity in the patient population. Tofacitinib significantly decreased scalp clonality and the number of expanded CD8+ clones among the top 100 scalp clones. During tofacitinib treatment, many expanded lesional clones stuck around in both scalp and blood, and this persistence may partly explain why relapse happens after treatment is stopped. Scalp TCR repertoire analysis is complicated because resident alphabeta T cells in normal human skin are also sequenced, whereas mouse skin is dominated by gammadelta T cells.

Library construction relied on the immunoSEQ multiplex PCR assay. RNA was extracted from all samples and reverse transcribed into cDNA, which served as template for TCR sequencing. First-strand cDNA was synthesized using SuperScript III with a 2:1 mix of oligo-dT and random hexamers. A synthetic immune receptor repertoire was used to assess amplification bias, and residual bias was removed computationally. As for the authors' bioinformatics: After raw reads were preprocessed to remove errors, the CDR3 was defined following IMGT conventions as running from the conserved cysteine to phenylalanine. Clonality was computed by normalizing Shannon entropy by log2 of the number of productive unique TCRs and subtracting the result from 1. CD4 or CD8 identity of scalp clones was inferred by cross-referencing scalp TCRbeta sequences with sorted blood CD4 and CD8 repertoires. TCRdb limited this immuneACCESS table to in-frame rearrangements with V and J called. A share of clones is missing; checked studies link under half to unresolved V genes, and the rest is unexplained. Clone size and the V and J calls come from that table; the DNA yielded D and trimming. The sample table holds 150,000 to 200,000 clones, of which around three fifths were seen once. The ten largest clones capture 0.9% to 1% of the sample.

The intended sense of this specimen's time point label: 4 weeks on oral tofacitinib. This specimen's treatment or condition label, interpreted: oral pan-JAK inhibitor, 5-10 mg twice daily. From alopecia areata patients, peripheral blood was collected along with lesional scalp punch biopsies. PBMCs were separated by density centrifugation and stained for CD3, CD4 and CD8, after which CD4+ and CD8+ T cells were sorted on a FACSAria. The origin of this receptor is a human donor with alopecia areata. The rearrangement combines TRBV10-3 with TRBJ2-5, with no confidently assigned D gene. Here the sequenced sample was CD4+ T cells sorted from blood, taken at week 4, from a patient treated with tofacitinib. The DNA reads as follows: TGTGCCATCAGTGACTCCGGGTCTCATGGGGAATTACAGTACTTC. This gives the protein CAISDSGSHGELQYF.